This entry is about one T cell receptor (beta chain). The antigen it binds to is not known. This may be a read error: a much more frequent sequence differs by one nucleotide. This sample stems from a study of kidney transplant recipient with SARS-CoV-2 infection (dated by TCRdb to about 2021). The time point label, read with the paper, signifies: pre-pandemic baseline sample and day 111 after first positive SARS-CoV-2 test. TCRdb records Illumina MiSeq as the sequencer. Profiling of the peripheral T cell repertoire targeted human TCRbeta genes. The study's own analysis went as follows. To account for variability over time, differences in clonotype abundance were tested using beta-binomial modelling. Expanded clonotypes were screened against the ImmuneCODE reference database of SARS-CoV-2-associated TCRs and were mapped to viral genome regions. Further repertoire analyses covered TRBV gene usage, CDR3 length, CDR3 amino acid overlap between time points, clonotype abundance distributions and Jaccard similarity. TCRdb trimmed the raw reads at Q25, called clones with MiXCR and kept productive beta chains. All rows with the same CDR3 protein become a single entry with the most common DNA and genes. What appears here as the V and J calls and clone size reflects TCRdb's work, not the paper's. Counted in this sample were some 220,000 distinct CDR3 sequences; about 30% of them appeared once. Roughly 7.3% of the sample is held by the ten biggest clonotypes.

CDR1 and CDR2, per the germline V gene, are SNHLY and FYNNEI. Measured from the cysteine to the phenylalanine, the CDR3 is 19 residues long. Only CDR3 DNA is held: 57 bases, read in frame from base 1. The sequence is built from TRBV2 and TRBJ2-5; the D segment cannot be called with confidence. The sample was a blood sample, taken at baseline and between days 110 and 120 from a kidney transplant recipient. The receptor was derived from a male patient aged 30 to 39 who had COVID-19 and was a kidney transplant recipient. Some T cells may have been brought in with the graft after a transplant. The CDR3 protein sequence reads: CASSPQAHNGYLVKEAQYF. The sequenced DNA is TGTGCCAGCAGTCCGCAGGCCCATAACGGGTATTTGGTAAAAGAGGCCCAGTACTTC.